This T cell receptor beta chain was found in a study of blood T cells in healthy people across ages. Study-wide results and limits: Older individuals had lower TCR beta diversity per million T cells (the decline was roughly linear).

Losses at the gene ends were 6 bases for V and 6 bases for J; bases not matched to a gene: 14. CDR3 length equals 16 residues. On this clonotype itself: What it binds is not known.

A J-beta primer mix and a sample-barcoded 5' primer were used in a second PCR of about 7 to 12 cycles. TCRdb called the 5' RACE reads again in MiXCR, with one record for every CDR3 protein. The table shows approximately 1.5 million distinct CDR3 sequences, with about 31% occurring only once. Each sample used at least 6 million PBMCs. This sequence originates from a woman in her twenties or thirties in good health. The chain carries TRBV12-3 or TRBV12-4 and TRBJ2-1; TRBD2 matches at 7 bases. Material: blood. The CDR3 here is CASRGLADKPGNEQFF. The CDR3 nucleotides are TGTGCCAGCAGAGGGCTAGCGGACAAGCCAGGCAATGAGCAGTTCTTC.